One sample yielded the 19 T cell receptor beta chains listed below, sequenced in a study of PD-1 blockade in classical Hodgkin lymphoma. Autologous stem cell transplantation was followed by relapse in every patient, and brentuximab vedotin exposure varied. Negative magnetic selection isolated CD4+ T cells from thawed PBMCs. Clones were read by immunoSEQ multiplex PCR, and TCRdb kept only the in-frame ones, dropping some. The sample carries more than 25,000 clones, roughly 87% recorded once. This specimen was CD4+ T cells from blood, taken at baseline. The receptor source for this set is a human donor with classical Hodgkin lymphoma.

DNA of the CDR3: TGTGCCAGCTCACCGCCGTCACCTCGGGAGCAGTACTTC. Translated: CASSPPSPREQYF. The chain has TRBV18 and TRBJ2-5, with a weak D call TRBD2 (6 bases). CDR1 is KGHSH and CDR2 is LQKENI in the germline V gene. This CDR3 comprises 13 residues. V dropped 3 bases and J dropped 11 bases, with 16 bases sitting between them.

This rearrangement joins TRBV7-9 to TRBJ1-1; unclear D gene. V was pared by 4 bases and J by 6 bases, with 6 bases between. CDR1 SEHNR and CDR2 FQNEAQ come from the germline V gene (reference sequence). CDR3 size: 11 residues. CDR3 loop: CASSSQSEAFF. CDR3 nucleotides: TGTGCCAGCAGCTCACAATCTGAAGCTTTCTTT.

This sequence joins TRBV18 and TRBJ2-3; 11 bases match TRBD2. Germline V CDR1 and CDR2: KGHSH, LQKENI. The CDR3 runs 19 residues. V gave up 0 bases and J gave up 0 bases; unmatched junction bases: 8. In DNA form, the CDR3 reads TGTGCCAGCTCACCACCTTTAGCGGGAGGGCCAGGGAGCACAGATACGCAGTATTTT. Encoded protein: CASSPPLAGGPGSTDTQYF.

The rearrangement joins TRBV5-4 to TRBJ2-5; D unclear. The V and J ends lost 4 bases and 4 bases respectively, with 11 bases between them. The CDR3 is 13 residues long. Per the germline V gene, CDR1 is SGHNT and CDR2 is YYREEE (reference sequence). The CDR3 is CASSPHVGETQYF. CDR3 nucleotides: TGTGCCAGCAGCCCCCATGTGGGAGAGACCCAGTACTTC. The variable domain in full, with the rest retrieved from reference TRBV5-4 and TRBJ2-5, is ETGVTQSPTHLIKTRGQQVTLRCSSQSGHNTVSWYQQALGQGPQFIFQYYREEENGRGNFPPRFSGLQFPNYSSELNVNALELDDSALYLCASSPHVGETQYFGPGTRLLVL.

V gene TRBV6-5 combines with J gene TRBJ1-5; D call uncertain. Germline V lookup: CDR1 MNHEY, CDR2 SVGAGI. The V gene lost 4 bases and the J gene lost 0 bases, with 10 bases spanning the gap. This CDR3 comprises 15 residues. The CDR3 DNA is TGTGCCAGCAGTTCCCAGGTATATAGCAATCAGCCCCAGCATTTT. Translation gives CASSSQVYSNQPQHF.

This clone was recorded only once. CDR3 sequence: CASSSQEGGNEQYF. CDR3 bases: TGTGCCAGCAGCTCCCAAGAAGGTGGGAACGAGCAGTACTTC. This rearrangement joins TRBV7-9 to TRBJ2-7; D is unresolved. The CDR3 extends over 14 amino acids. Deletions cut 4 bases from V and 5 bases from J, with 15 bases between. Per the germline V gene, CDR1 is SEHNR and CDR2 is FQNEAQ (reference sequence).

The rearrangement joins TRBV5-3 to TRBJ2-2; 8 bases line up with TRBD1. TRBV5-3 counts as an open reading frame of uncertain function. The CDR3 sequence is 15 residues long. Trimming removed 8 bases from V and 5 bases from J; junction bases left unmatched: 11. The CDR3 is CASSPQGAWTGELFF. Here the CDR3 DNA reads TGTGCCAGCAGCCCTCAGGGGGCCTGGACCGGGGAGCTGTTTTTT.

The chain couples TRBV11-2 to TRBJ1-1; possible D gene TRBD1, 6 bases. Trimming cost V 3 bases and J 4 bases, with 15 bases left between them. The CDR3 length is 15 residues. Looked up from germline, CDR1 is SGHAT and CDR2 is FQNNGV. The CDR3 DNA sequence: TGTGCCAGCAGCTTCCAACTCCAGGGGAGCACTGAAGCTTTCTTT. It specifies CASSFQLQGSTEAFF.

V gene TRBV28 combines with J gene TRBJ2-2; D not certain. CDR3 length: 14 residues. From germline, CDR1 is MDHEN and CDR2 SYDVKM. Deletions cut 3 bases from V and 6 bases from J, with 11 bases between. The CDR3 loop reads CASSFMEFPGELFF. DNA for the CDR3: TGTGCCAGCAGTTTTATGGAGTTCCCCGGGGAGCTGTTTTTT.

This chain links TRBV2 with TRBJ2-2, with TRBD2 as a possible D gene (5 bases). The CDR3 covers 13 residues. V was cut by 5 bases and J by 6 bases, with 10 bases left in between. Per germline, CDR1 SNHLY and CDR2 FYNNEI. In DNA form, the CDR3 reads TGTGCCAGCAGTCGGGTGGGAGCCGGGGAGCTGTTTTTT. This encodes CASSRVGAGELFF.

V usage is TRBV12-5 and J usage is TRBJ1-4, with D possibly matching TRBD1 (5 bases). V was shortened by 1 base and J by 7 bases, with 13 bases between the two germline ends. Germline CDR1 LGHNT, CDR2 FRNRAP. The CDR3 runs 15 residues. Here the CDR3 DNA reads TGTGCTAGTGGTTTGGCCCGGGACGTCAGTGAAAAACTGTTTTTT. It is translated as CASGLARDVSEKLFF.

The rearrangement links TRBV23-1 to TRBJ2-7; D unclear. TRBV23-1 is an ORF for which the function is uncertain. V was pared by 3 bases and J by 1 base, with 13 bases between. The length of the CDR3 is 15 residues. The CDR3 DNA reads as TGCGCCAGCAGTCACCGTGACATGGGTTCCTACGAGCAGTACTTC. It translates to CASSHRDMGSYEQYF.

This chain links TRBV11-3 with TRBJ1-2; the D gene is possibly TRBD1 (5 bases). Between the trimmed V and J ends, which lost 1 base and 4 bases, there was a span of 16 bases. The CDR3 is 16 amino acids. Germline CDR1 and CDR2: SGHNT and YENEEA. CDR3 coding DNA: TGTGCCAGCAGCTTAGCCGCAGGGAACGGGGCCTATGGCTACACCTTC. Translating it yields CASSLAAGNGAYGYTF.

The rearrangement uses TRBV7-9 and TRBJ2-5, with TRBD2 as a possible D gene (5 bases). Germline loops: CDR1 SEHNR, CDR2 FQNEAQ (reference sequence). V gave up 5 bases and J gave up 2 bases, with 15 bases separating them. This CDR3 is built from 15 residues. The CDR3 DNA sequence: TGTGCCAGCAGCCCCGCGGGCAGAACACAAGAGACCCAGTACTTC. It translates to CASSPAGRTQETQYF.

The rearrangement uses TRBV7-8 and TRBJ2-3; D is uncertain. Trimming pared 5 bases from V and 6 bases from J, leaving 9 bases between. Germline assignment: CDR1 SGHVS and CDR2 FQNEAQ. The CDR3 is made up of 12 amino acids. The CDR3 nucleotides read TGTGCCAGCAGCGCTAGTTTCGATACGCAGTATTTT. Translated, it gives CASSASFDTQYF.

The chain links TRBV21-1 to TRBJ1-4; TRBD1 was called by the table and not checked on the DNA. TRBV21-1 is tagged as a pseudogene. The CDR3 extends over 19 amino acids. Here the CDR3 DNA reads TGTGCCAGCAGCAAAGGAAGCGGGTCACAGGGGCAAACTAATGAAAAACTGTTTTTT. Its translation is CASSKGSGSQGQTNEKLFF.

The chain combines TRBV6-5 with TRBJ2-1, with D possibly matching TRBD2 (6 bases). The CDR3 runs 15 residues. In germline, CDR1 is MNHEY, CDR2 SVGAGI. Deletions cut 0 bases from V and 8 bases from J, with 14 bases between. As DNA, the CDR3 is TGTGCCAGCAGTTACTCCCCACCGGGAGCATATGAGCAGTTCTTC. Residues: CASSYSPPGAYEQFF.

The CDR3 nucleotides read TGTGCCAGCAGCTTAGAAGAGGAGTACTCCTACGAGCAGTACTTC. It codes for CASSLEEEYSYEQYF. This chain links TRBV7-9 with TRBJ2-7; D gene unclear. Germline V gene data show CDR1 as SEHNR and CDR2 as FQNEAQ (reference sequence). V lost 1 base, J lost 0 bases, and 10 bases lay in between. The CDR3 has 15 amino acids.

The chain links TRBV19 to TRBJ1-4, with D possibly being TRBD1 (6 bases). The CDR3 length is 14 residues. Germline V gene sequence: CDR1 LNHDA, CDR2 SQIVND (reference sequence). Between the trimmed V and J ends, which lost 3 bases and 4 bases, there was a span of 9 bases. In nucleotides, the CDR3 is TGTGCCAGTAGTATGTGGACAGATAATGAAAAACTGTTTTTT. It codes for CASSMWTDNEKLFF.